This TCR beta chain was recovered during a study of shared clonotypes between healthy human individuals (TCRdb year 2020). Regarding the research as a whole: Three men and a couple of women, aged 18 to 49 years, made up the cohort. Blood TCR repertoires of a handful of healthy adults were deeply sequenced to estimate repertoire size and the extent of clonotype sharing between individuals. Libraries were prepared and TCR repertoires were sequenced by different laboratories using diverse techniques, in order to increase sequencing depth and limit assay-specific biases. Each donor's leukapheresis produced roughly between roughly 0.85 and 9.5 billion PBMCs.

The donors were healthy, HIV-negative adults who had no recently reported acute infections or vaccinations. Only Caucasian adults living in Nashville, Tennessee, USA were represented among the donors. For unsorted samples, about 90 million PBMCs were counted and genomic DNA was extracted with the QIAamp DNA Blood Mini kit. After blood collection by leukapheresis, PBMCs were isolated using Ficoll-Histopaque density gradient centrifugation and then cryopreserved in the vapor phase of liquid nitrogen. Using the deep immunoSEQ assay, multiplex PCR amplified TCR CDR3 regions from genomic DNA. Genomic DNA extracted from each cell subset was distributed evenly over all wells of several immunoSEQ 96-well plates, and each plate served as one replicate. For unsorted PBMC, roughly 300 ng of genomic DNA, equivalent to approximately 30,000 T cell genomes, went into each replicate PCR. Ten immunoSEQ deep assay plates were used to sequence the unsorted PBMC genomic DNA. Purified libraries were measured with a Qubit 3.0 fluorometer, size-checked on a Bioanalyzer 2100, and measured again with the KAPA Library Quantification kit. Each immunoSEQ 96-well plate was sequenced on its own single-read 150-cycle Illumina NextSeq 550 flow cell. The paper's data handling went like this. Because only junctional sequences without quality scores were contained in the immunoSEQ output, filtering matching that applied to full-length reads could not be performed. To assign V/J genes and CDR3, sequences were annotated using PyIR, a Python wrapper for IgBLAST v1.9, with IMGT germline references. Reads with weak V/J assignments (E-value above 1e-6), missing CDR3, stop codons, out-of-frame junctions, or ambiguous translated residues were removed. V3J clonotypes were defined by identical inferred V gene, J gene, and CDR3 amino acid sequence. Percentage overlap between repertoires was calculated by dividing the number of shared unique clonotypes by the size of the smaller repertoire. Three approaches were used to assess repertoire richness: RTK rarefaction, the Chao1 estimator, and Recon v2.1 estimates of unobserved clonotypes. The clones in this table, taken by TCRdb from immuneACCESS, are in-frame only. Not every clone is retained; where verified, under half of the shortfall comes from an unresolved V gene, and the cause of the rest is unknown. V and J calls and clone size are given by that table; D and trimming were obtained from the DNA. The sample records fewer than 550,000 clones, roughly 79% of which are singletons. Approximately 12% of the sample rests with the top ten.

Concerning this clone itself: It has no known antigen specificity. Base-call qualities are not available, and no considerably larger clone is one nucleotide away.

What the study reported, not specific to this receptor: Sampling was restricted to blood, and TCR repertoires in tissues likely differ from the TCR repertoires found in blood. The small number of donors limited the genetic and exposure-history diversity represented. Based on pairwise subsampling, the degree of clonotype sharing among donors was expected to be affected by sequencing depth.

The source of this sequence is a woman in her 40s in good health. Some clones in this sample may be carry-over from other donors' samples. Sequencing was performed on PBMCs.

The CDR3 reads CASTPTGTASEQYF. The bases are TGTGCCAGCACCCCAACCGGGACGGCCTCTGAGCAGTACTTC. The chain joins TRBV6-5 to TRBJ2-7; the D gene is perhaps TRBD1 or TRBD2, each of them matching over 5 bases. Measured from the cysteine to the phenylalanine, the CDR3 is 14 residues long. Here the CDR3 DNA is all that survives: 42 bases in frame from base 1. CDR1 and CDR2 are read off the germline V gene as MNHEY and SVGAGI. Trimming costs V 7 bases and J 7 bases, and their ends lie 20 bases apart.